This TCR beta chain derives from a study of long-term antiretroviral therapy in people with HIV. Survey-level immunoSEQ v3.0 assays were run. A per-sample goal of roughly 35,000-55,000 T-cell genomes was targeted by sequencing. Using immunoSEQ multiplex PCR, the repertoire was profiled, and TCRdb retains in-frame clones only, with some absent. The repertoire has roughly 39,000 clones, 75% to 90% of them found once; the top ten carry about 4%. The CDR3 has 15 amino acids. CDR1 LGHNA and CDR2 YSLEER come from the germline V gene. The V and J ends lost 1 base and 7 bases respectively, with 17 bases between them. Without exception, participants with HIV were treated in the United States.

The rearrangement joins TRBV4-3 to TRBJ2-7, with a tentative D call TRBD1 (6 bases). The source was unsorted PBMCs, collected just before starting antiretroviral therapy. The sequence was obtained from a woman aged 18-29 years with HIV. CDR3 region: CASSQGYRDLREQYF. DNA for the CDR3: TGCGCCAGCAGCCAAGGTTACAGGGATCTACGGGAGCAGTACTTC.